Below, 6 T cell receptor beta chains from the same sample are listed, as sequenced in a study of blood T cell repertoires in COVID-19. Sequencing used immunoSEQ multiplex PCR; TCRdb keeps in-frame clones, though not all of them. The sample lists around 330,000 clones; roughly nine tenths were seen once. Input material: PBMCs or T cells enriched from blood (not recorded which). All receptors come from a man aged 55 to 70 who had recovered from COVID-19.

This chain joins TRBV3-1 (or the pseudogene TRBV3-2) and TRBJ1-6; D is uncertain. From germline, CDR1 is LGHDT and CDR2 YNNKEL (reference sequence). V lost 0 bases, J lost 9 bases, and 9 bases lay in between. The CDR3 spans 14 residues. CDR3 nucleotides: TGTGCCAGCAGCCAAGATTCCGCTAGTTCACCCCTCCACTTT. Its translation: CASSQDSASSPLHF.

The chain recombines TRBV5-1 with TRBJ1-6, with 11 bases lining up with TRBD1. V was clipped by 4 bases and J by 10 bases; unmatched bases: 10. The CDR3 totals 16 residues. Germline V gene data show CDR1 as SGHRS and CDR2 as YFSETQ. The CDR3 coding sequence is TGCGCCAGCAGCCTATCCTCCGGGACAGGGGGATCACCCCTCCACTTT. This gives the protein CASSLSSGTGGSPLHF. The full variable domain, completed using reference TRBV5-1 and TRBJ1-6, is KAGVTQTPRYLIKTRGQQVTLSCSPISGHRSVSWYQQTPGQGLQFLFEYFSETQRNKGNFPGRFSGRQFSNSRSEMNVSTLELGDSALYLCASSLSSGTGGSPLHFGNGTRLTVT.

V is TRBV7-3 and J is TRBJ2-1, with D tentatively TRBD2 (6 bases). CDR1 is SGHTA and CDR2 is FQGTGA in the germline V gene. With 5 bases removed from V and 10 bases from J, the gap between germline ends came to 12 bases. The CDR3 contains 12 residues. The CDR3 DNA reads as TGTGCCAGCAGCACCGCGGAGGGAGAGCAGTTCTTC. Protein sequence: CASSTAEGEQFF. Filled out from reference TRBV7-3 and TRBJ2-1, the complete variable domain reads GAGVSQTPSNKVTEKGKYVELRCDPISGHTALYWYRQSLGQGPEFLIYFQGTGAADDSGLPNDRFFAVRPEGSVSTLKIQRTERGDSAVYLCASSTAEGEQFFGPGTRLTVL.

This CDR3 reads CASSSGTGRNQPQHF. The CDR3 nucleotides are TGTGCCAGCAGCTCCGGGACAGGGCGCAATCAGCCCCAGCATTTT. The chain links TRBV5-4 to TRBJ1-5; TRBD1 aligns across 9 bases. V gave up 3 bases and J gave up 2 bases; unmatched junction bases: 3. Germline loops: CDR1 SGHNT, CDR2 YYREEE (reference sequence). The CDR3 contains 15 residues. The entire variable domain, with the rest obtained from reference TRBV5-4 and TRBJ1-5, is as follows: ETGVTQSPTHLIKTRGQQVTLRCSSQSGHNTVSWYQQALGQGPQFIFQYYREEENGRGNFPPRFSGLQFPNYSSELNVNALELDDSALYLCASSSGTGRNQPQHFGDGTRLSIL.

The chain links TRBV10-3 to TRBJ2-2; TRBD2 agrees at 12 bases. Per the germline V gene, CDR1 is ENHRY and CDR2 is SYGVKD. This CDR3 is built from 16 residues. The trim removed 2 bases at V and 10 bases at J, leaving 8 bases unmatched. The CDR3 loop is CAISETLAGGPTELFF. The CDR3 region has the DNA TGTGCCATCAGTGAGACACTAGCGGGAGGCCCCACGGAGCTGTTTTTT.

This sequence joins TRBV18 and TRBJ2-4; 13 nucleotides line up with TRBD2. Germline V gene data show CDR1 as KGHSH and CDR2 as LQKENI. The junction had 2 bases not matched to a gene; V was cut back by 0 bases and J by 3 bases. The CDR3 contains 17 residues. CDR3 amino acids: CASSPPTSGGSKNIQYF. The CDR3 region has the DNA TGTGCCAGCTCACCACCGACTAGCGGGGGGAGCAAAAACATTCAGTACTTC.